These T cell receptor beta chains were read from a single sample in a study of blood T cell repertoires in COVID-19. Method: immunoSEQ multiplex PCR; TCRdb's copy keeps in-frame clones and lacks some. The sample has around 18,000 clones; about nine tenths are singletons. Sequencing used peripheral blood. The receptor source for this set is a human donor in a cohort sampled during active COVID-19. Both conserved end residues are part of each CDR3. Fields, in order: J gene, V gene, D gene, clone size, CDR3 protein, CDR3 DNA. The D gene is left open where the match is weak. Clone size is shown for a subset of rows, as once, few, many or a class of expanded clone.

TRBJ1-4 | TRBV7-2 | . | once | CASSLSPGDEKLFF | TGTGCCAGCAGCTTGAGTCCGGGGGACGAAAAACTGTTTTTT
TRBJ2-2 | TRBV13 | . | . | CASSLGGAGTGELFF | TGTGCCAGCAGCTTAGGGGGCGCGGGCACCGGGGAGCTGTTTTTT
TRBJ2-1 | TRBV5-5 | . | . | CASSPGGQNYNEQFF | TGTGCCAGCAGCCCCGGGGGGCAGAACTACAATGAGCAGTTCTTC
TRBJ2-2 | TRBV2 | TRBD1 | . | CASSESRPGQGGGELFF | TGTGCCAGCAGTGAATCTAGACCGGGACAGGGAGGCGGGGAGCTGTTTTTT
TRBJ1-3 | TRBV6-6 | . | once | CASNGGAGGNTIYF | TGTGCCAGCAACGGGGGGGCTGGTGGAAACACCATATATTTT
TRBJ1-4 | TRBV28 | . | . | CASSVPRGRLTNEKLFF | TGTGCCAGCAGTGTCCCCCGGGGAAGGTTAACTAATGAAAAACTGTTTTTT
TRBJ2-1 | TRBV30 | . | . | CAWRKGSYNEQFF | TGTGCCTGGAGGAAGGGGTCCTACAATGAGCAGTTCTTC
TRBJ1-6 | TRBV19 | . | . | CASSIAGADLNSPLHF | TGTGCCAGTAGTATTGCAGGGGCGGATCTCAATTCACCCCTCCACTTT
TRBJ1-3 | TRBV7-3 | . | . | CASSLTGGNSGNTIYF | TGTGCCAGCAGCTTAACCGGCGGTAACTCTGGAAACACCATATATTTT
TRBJ2-7 | TRBV28 | . | . | CASSGTSSYEQYF | TGTGCCAGCAGTGGGACATCTTCCTACGAGCAGTACTTC
TRBJ1-2 | TRBV4-1 | TRBD1 | . | CASSQEGTVRGYTF | TGCGCCAGCAGCCAAGAAGGGACAGTCCGTGGCTACACCTTC
TRBJ2-7 | TRBV28 | . | . | CASRRSDGGYEQYF | TGTGCCAGCAGGAGGTCCGATGGGGGGTACGAGCAGTACTTC
TRBJ1-5 | TRBV2 | TRBD1 | . | CASSQRDSRQPQHF | TGTGCCAGCAGTCAGAGGGACAGTAGGCAGCCCCAGCATTTT
TRBJ2-7 | TRBV7-2 | . | . | CASRLMPGHSEQYF | TGTGCCAGCAGATTAATGCCGGGACACAGCGAGCAGTACTTC
TRBJ2-1 | TRBV5-1 | . | . | CASSLFSAGANEQFF | TGCGCCAGCAGCTTGTTTTCGGCGGGGGCCAATGAGCAGTTCTTC
TRBJ1-5 | TRBV28 | TRBD1 | . | CASSSGTGGSQPQHF | TGTGCCAGCAGCTCCGGGACAGGGGGCAGTCAGCCCCAGCATTTT
TRBJ2-5 | TRBV5-4 | TRBD2 | . | CASSRGGPIQETQYF | TGTGCCAGCAGCCGCGGGGGGCCGATCCAAGAGACCCAGTACTTC
TRBJ2-2 | TRBV24-1 | . | . | CATSAAGFARELFF | TGTGCCACCAGTGCCGCCGGGTTCGCCCGGGAGCTGTTTTTT
TRBJ1-1 | TRBV9 | . | few | CASSVDTGHNTEAFF | TGTGCCAGCAGCGTAGATACGGGACACAACACTGAAGCTTTCTTT
TRBJ1-4 | TRBV7-9 | TRBD1 | . | CASSLAGGGEKLFF | TGTGCCAGCAGCTTAGCAGGGGGCGGTGAAAAACTGTTTTTT
TRBJ1-6 | TRBV18 | TRBD1 | once | CASSHRDRTLNSPLHF | TGTGCCAGCTCACACCGGGACAGAACTCTCAATTCACCCCTCCACTTT
TRBJ1-2 | TRBV29-1 | . | . | CSVEPWEGGYTF | TGCAGCGTTGAACCTTGGGAGGGAGGCTACACCTTC
TRBJ2-5 | TRBV19 | TRBD1 | . | CASSTHRGGAETQYF | TGTGCCAGTAGTACTCACAGGGGTGGGGCAGAGACCCAGTACTTC
TRBJ1-1 | TRBV7-8 | . | . | CASRLGRGEAGAFF | TGTGCCAGCCGACTTGGCCGGGGGGAGGCGGGGGCTTTCTTT
TRBJ2-7 | TRBV3-1/TRBV3-2 | . | . | CASSQAVDSGKQYF | TGTGCCAGCAGCCAGGCGGTGGATAGCGGAAAGCAGTACTTC
TRBJ2-1 | TRBV6-4 | . | . | CASSDVGVGLNEQFF | TGTGCCAGCAGTGACGTCGGGGTTGGCCTCAATGAGCAGTTCTTC
TRBJ1-4 | TRBV10-2 | TRBD1 | . | CASSDLDRVRGEKLFF | TGCGCCAGCAGTGACCTCGACAGGGTCAGAGGTGAAAAACTGTTTTTT
TRBJ1-2 | TRBV28 | . | . | CASSSRDRPNYGYTF | TGTGCCAGCAGTTCTCGTGACAGGCCTAACTATGGCTACACCTTC
TRBJ2-1 | TRBV7-2 | . | . | CASRLTGADWHEQFF | TGTGCCAGCAGACTCACAGGCGCCGATTGGCATGAGCAGTTCTTC
TRBJ1-2 | TRBV19 | . | . | CASSTGTPRSYYGYTF | TGTGCCAGTAGTACTGGGACACCCAGAAGCTACTATGGCTACACCTTC
TRBJ2-1 | TRBV7-2 | TRBD2 | . | CASSRGLAGGFEQFF | TGTGCCAGCAGCCGGGGACTAGCGGGGGGCTTTGAGCAGTTCTTC